The 9 T cell receptor beta chains in this list originate from one sample, sequenced in a study of T cell repertoires in cytomegalovirus infection. A single record per CDR3 protein comes from TCRdb applying MiXCR to the reads. The sample consists of approximately 500,000 distinct CDR3 sequences, approximately 16% of them appearing once. The sequencing sample was made of CD8+ T cells from PBMCs. The receptors originated from a human donor in good health (CMV status not recorded). Some clones in this sample may be carry-over from other donors' samples.

This clonotype was detected many times. CDR3 sequence reads: CASSNRDLRGETQYF. CDR3 coding DNA: TGTGCCAGCAGCAACCGGGACTTACGTGGAGAGACCCAGTACTTC. This chain joins TRBV7-8 and TRBJ2-5, with D perhaps matching TRBD2 (6 bases). Trimming removed 5 bases from V and 4 bases from J, with 17 bases in between. CDR1 and CDR2 from the germline V gene are SGHVS and FQNEAQ. CDR3 length equals 15 residues.

This clonotype was recorded many times. This chain uses TRBV14 with TRBJ2-7; 7 bases are a match to TRBD1. This CDR3 spans 15 amino acids. Germline V gene lookup returns CDR1 SGHDN and CDR2 FVKESK. The V segment lost 5 bases and the J segment 6 bases; nucleotides outside the gene matches: 13. DNA of the CDR3: TGTGCCAGCAGCGGACAGGACAGGAAAGTCGCCGAGCAGTACTTC. Its protein is CASSGQDRKVAEQYF.

There are many counts of this clonotype. The chain combines TRBV7-8 with TRBJ1-4; D is unclear. The CDR3 contains 13 residues. V shed 2 bases and J shed 12 bases, with 13 bases lying between them. The germline V gene encodes CDR1 SGHVS and CDR2 FQNEAQ. This CDR3 is CASSLTTDTQLFF. CDR3 bases: TGTGCCAGCAGCTTAACCACAGATACCCAACTGTTTTTT.

This clonotype was recorded many times. V usage is TRBV27 and J usage is TRBJ2-5; 8 positions agree with TRBD2. J lost 1 base, V lost 5 bases, and 3 bases had no gene match. Looked up from germline, CDR1 is MNHEY and CDR2 is SMNVEV (reference sequence). CDR3 size: 14 residues. The DNA for the CDR3 is TGTGCCAGCAGTCGGACTAGCAGCCAAGAGACCCAGTACTTC. Its translation is CASSRTSSQETQYF.

Many counts were recorded for this clonotype. V usage is TRBV27 and J usage is TRBJ1-5; TRBD1 might be the D (5 bases). CDR1 is MNHEY, CDR2 SMNVEV, per germline (reference sequence). Between the trimmed V and J ends, which lost 8 bases and 1 base, there was a span of 18 bases. The CDR3 spans 16 residues. The CDR3 region is CASSYQGFASNQPQHF. The DNA for the CDR3 is TGTGCCAGCTCATACCAGGGTTTTGCGAGCAATCAGCCCCAGCATTTT.

There are many counts of this clonotype. The chain is built from TRBV11-2 and TRBJ1-6, with 7 bases identical to TRBD1. V was clipped by 7 bases and J by 10 bases; unmatched bases: 13. The CDR3 is 15 residues long. The germline CDR1 and CDR2 sequences are SGHAT and FQNNGV. The CDR3 spells CASTRGWTSGSPLHF. CDR3 DNA: TGTGCCAGCACCAGGGGGTGGACTTCCGGCTCACCCCTCCACTTT.

The V call is TRBV5-4, the J call TRBJ2-5; 13 bases align to TRBD2. Germline V CDR1 and CDR2: SGHNT, YYREEE (reference sequence). V trimming: 4 bases; J trimming: 3 bases; junction bases outside the gene matches: 3. The CDR3 runs 15 residues. The CDR3 sequence is CASSITSGREETQYF. CDR3 nucleotides: TGTGCCAGCAGCATTACTAGCGGGAGGGAAGAGACCCAGTACTTC.

This clonotype was seen a few times. The chain has TRBV2 and TRBJ1-1; the D gene is possibly TRBD1 (5 bases). Trimming removed 4 bases from V and 8 bases from J, with 14 bases in between. The CDR3 totals 13 residues. Germline V lookup: CDR1 SNHLY, CDR2 FYNNEI. CDR3 nucleotide sequence: TGTGCCAGCAGTGTCCCCAACGGGGACGAAGCTTTCTTT. Its translation is CASSVPNGDEAFF.

The table lists this clonotype with a few counts. The chain carries TRBV9 and TRBJ1-1; D gene unclear. Per the germline V gene, CDR1 is SGDLS and CDR2 is YYNGEE. CDR3 size: 13 residues. Trimming removed 3 bases from V and 11 bases from J, with 17 bases in between. CDR3: CASSAEGPREAFF. The CDR3 region has the DNA TGTGCCAGCAGCGCCGAGGGTCCGAGAGAGGCTTTCTTT.